These 27 T cell receptor beta chains were all obtained from the same sample, sequenced in a study of blood T cell repertoires in COVID-19. This table comes from immunoSEQ multiplex PCR, and its TCRdb copy is limited to in-frame clones, with some not included. The sample lists 250,000 to 300,000 clones, nearly 90% occurring once. Sequenced input: PBMCs or T cells enriched from blood (not recorded which). Receptors were obtained from a woman aged 45-65 years who had been exposed to COVID-19.

The chain employs TRBV11-2 and TRBJ2-7; tentatively, D is TRBD1 (5 bases). The CDR3 extends over 15 amino acids. The germline V gene has CDR1 SGHAT and CDR2 FQNNGV. Trimming shortened V by 4 bases and J by 7 bases, and 20 bases separated the two germline ends. The CDR3 protein is CASSYLDKHFGEQYF. In DNA form, the CDR3 reads TGTGCCAGCAGCTACCTGGACAAACACTTTGGGGAGCAGTACTTC.

The chain uses TRBV24-1 and TRBJ2-7; D unclear. Germline lookup yields CDR1 KGHDR and CDR2 SFDVKD. The CDR3 length is 11 residues. V shed 4 bases and J shed 5 bases, with 5 bases lying between them. The CDR3 DNA reads as TGTGCCACCAGTGAGCGTGACGAGCAGTACTTC. Protein sequence: CATSERDEQYF.

The chain is built from TRBV7-9 and TRBJ1-6; D is possibly TRBD1 (6 bases). V dropped 5 bases and J dropped 7 bases, with 12 bases sitting between them. CDR3 length equals 14 residues. Germline CDR1 SEHNR, CDR2 FQNEAQ (reference sequence). The CDR3 nucleotides are TGTGCCAGCAGCCTGGGGGGGCTGAATTCACCCCTCCACTTT. Its translation is CASSLGGLNSPLHF.

The rearrangement joins TRBV5-1 to TRBJ1-2, with TRBD1 matching 8 bases. V dropped 4 bases and J dropped 6; count of bases not matched to a gene: 11. The CDR3 runs 15 residues. Germline lookup yields CDR1 SGHRS and CDR2 YFSETQ. The DNA of the CDR3 is TGCGCCAGCAGCGTGGACAGGGCGAGGGGGCATGGCTACACCTTC. This codes for CASSVDRARGHGYTF.

The V and J genes are TRBV28 and TRBJ1-1; D unclear. The germline gives CDR1 MDHEN, CDR2 SYDVKM. V gave up 3 bases and J gave up 0 bases, with 8 bases separating them. CDR3 length: 14 residues. CDR3 bases: TGTGCCAGCAGTTTTGGGCAGATGAACACTGAAGCTTTCTTT. Protein sequence: CASSFGQMNTEAFF.

The rearrangement joins TRBV4-1 to TRBJ2-2; D might be TRBD2 (6 bases). V lost 3 bases and J lost 4, with 12 bases in between. The germline V gene encodes CDR1 MGHRA and CDR2 YSYEKL. This CDR3 contains 15 residues. CDR3 amino acids: CASSQLGLPTGELFF. The DNA for the CDR3 is TGCGCCAGCAGCCAGTTGGGACTCCCCACCGGGGAGCTGTTTTTT.

CDR3 nucleotides: TGTGCCAGCAGTGACACCCATGGAGGGACGGGCGAGCAGTACTTC. Residues: CASSDTHGGTGEQYF. The chain is built from TRBV6-4 and TRBJ2-7; TRBD2 might be the D (6 bases). The CDR3 is made up of 15 amino acids. V was cut by 2 bases and J by 6 bases, with 17 bases left in between. The germline V gene has CDR1 MRHNA and CDR2 SNTAGT.

This clone was seen a handful of times. The chain employs TRBV27 and TRBJ2-7, with TRBD1 identical over 11 bases. The CDR3 length is 15 residues. V was pared by 5 bases and J by 0 bases, with 3 bases of the junction left unmatched. Germline values: CDR1 MNHEY, CDR2 SMNVEV (reference sequence). This CDR3 is CASSHGTGGSYEQYF. Written as DNA, the CDR3 is TGTGCCAGCAGTCACGGGACAGGGGGCTCCTACGAGCAGTACTTC.

The chain joins TRBV5-1 to TRBJ2-7; maybe TRBD1 (6 bases). Germline assignment: CDR1 SGHRS and CDR2 YFSETQ. This CDR3 is built from 11 residues. V was pared by 6 bases and J by 6 bases, with 10 bases between. CDR3 residues: CASKGETEQYF. The CDR3 DNA reads as TGCGCCAGCAAGGGGGAAACCGAGCAGTACTTC.

The chain recombines TRBV27 with TRBJ1-5, with a weak D call TRBD1 (6 bases). The CDR3 extends over 15 amino acids. CDR1 and CDR2 from the germline V gene are MNHEY and SMNVEV (reference sequence). V lost 2 bases, J lost 1 base, and 9 bases lay in between. CDR3 sequence (DNA): TGTGCCAGCAGTTTACAGGGGTTGAGCAATCAGCCCCAGCATTTT. Protein product: CASSLQGLSNQPQHF.

V usage is TRBV19 and J usage is TRBJ1-4; the D gene is possibly TRBD1 (5 bases). The CDR3 has 18 residues. V lost 7 bases and J 8 bases, leaving 29 bases between the germline ends. Germline V gives CDR1 LNHDA, CDR2 SQIVND (reference sequence). This CDR3 reads CASTDRSGSGGTREKLFF. The CDR3 coding sequence is TGTGCCAGTACCGACCGATCCGGGTCAGGAGGGACGAGGGAAAAACTGTTTTTT. The complete variable domain, with remaining parts taken from reference TRBV19 and TRBJ1-4, reads DGGITQSPKYLFRKEGQNVTLSCEQNLNHDAMYWYRQDPGQGLRLIYYSQIVNDFQKGDIAEGYSVSREKKESFPLTVTSAQKNPTAFYLCASTDRSGSGGTREKLFFGSGTQLSVL.

The chain has TRBV5-1 and TRBJ2-1, with D possibly TRBD1 on 6 matching bases. Germline V CDR1 and CDR2: SGHRS, YFSETQ. The ends were cut back, 7 bases at V and 0 bases at J, with 14 bases in the middle. This CDR3 is 15 amino acids long. The CDR3 DNA reads TGCGCCAGCGGTGAGCAGGGGAGCTCCTACAATGAGCAGTTCTTC. Protein product: CASGEQGSSYNEQFF.

V and J are TRBV10-3 and TRBJ1-3; TRBD1 agrees at 7 bases. Germline V gene data show CDR1 as ENHRY and CDR2 as SYGVKD. This CDR3 has 14 amino acids. V was pared by 3 bases and J by 6 bases, with 5 bases of the junction left unmatched. CDR3 nucleotide sequence: TGTGCCATCAGTGATGACAGGGTCGTAAACACCATATATTTT. Translated, it gives CAISDDRVVNTIYF.

The chain is built from TRBV4-1 and TRBJ1-2; 12 bases match TRBD1. The CDR3 loop spans 15 amino acids. Trimming took 2 bases from V and 8 from J; bases not matched to a gene: 6. Germline V lookup: CDR1 MGHRA, CDR2 YSYEKL. The CDR3 DNA is TGCGCCAGCAGCCAAACGGGACAGGGGGCTCGGGGCTACACCTTC. Protein: CASSQTGQGARGYTF.

V gene TRBV11-2 combines with J gene TRBJ2-1, with D possibly TRBD2 on 7 matching bases. In germline, CDR1 is SGHAT, CDR2 FQNNGV. The CDR3 is 15 residues long. The V end lost 1 base, the J end lost 9 bases, and 16 bases lay between the germline ends. DNA of the CDR3: TGTGCCAGCAGCTTAGTCGCGGGGGCGCTGGGTGAGCAGTTCTTC. Translated: CASSLVAGALGEQFF.

The genes are TRBV28 and TRBJ1-1; perhaps TRBD1 as D (6 bases). V was cut by 5 bases and J by 1 base, with 14 bases left in between. Looked up from germline, CDR1 is MDHEN and CDR2 is SYDVKM. The CDR3 loop spans 15 amino acids. The CDR3 DNA follows: TGTGCCAGCAGTCCGCGGACAGAACGGAACACTGAAGCTTTCTTT. It specifies CASSPRTERNTEAFF.

This clone was seen a single time. The rearrangement joins TRBV27 to TRBJ1-2, with D perhaps matching TRBD1 (5 bases). Trimming removed 5 bases from V and 1 base from J, with 8 bases in between. The germline CDR1 and CDR2 sequences are MNHEY and SMNVEV (reference sequence). This CDR3 is built from 13 residues. The CDR3 protein is CASSRQGNYGYTF. Written as DNA, the CDR3 is TGTGCCAGCAGTCGTCAGGGTAACTATGGCTACACCTTC.

The genes are TRBV10-3 and TRBJ1-2; TRBD1 is a possible D gene (5 bases). CDR3 length: 13 amino acids. CDR1 is ENHRY and CDR2 is SYGVKD in the germline V gene. The V and J ends lost 0 bases and 5 bases respectively, with 7 bases between them. The CDR3 sequence: CAISESAGYGYTF. CDR3 sequence (DNA): TGTGCCATCAGTGAGTCAGCAGGGTATGGCTACACCTTC.

The sample holds one count of this clone. V is TRBV19 and J is TRBJ1-6; 10 bases are a match to TRBD1. J lost 10 bases, V lost 6 bases, and 9 bases had no gene match. Germline CDR1 reads LNHDA; CDR2 reads SQIVND (reference sequence). The CDR3 runs to 15 residues. CDR3 protein: CASSRTGQGGSPLHF. CDR3 in DNA: TGTGCCAGTAGCCGAACCGGACAGGGGGGATCACCCCTCCACTTT.

The rearrangement joins TRBV15 to TRBJ1-1; 10 positions match TRBD1. This CDR3 region has 15 residues. The trim removed 2 bases at V and 8 bases at J, leaving 8 bases unmatched. Germline assignment: CDR1 LNHNV and CDR2 YYDKDF (reference sequence). CDR3 sequence (DNA): TGTGCCACCAGCAGACCCCCCCGGACAGGGGGAGAAGCTTTCTTT. It encodes CATSRPPRTGGEAFF.

V usage is TRBV29-1 and J usage is TRBJ2-3, with TRBD1 identical over 10 bases. The CDR3 is 15 amino acids. Trimming removed 7 bases from V and 1 base from J; junction bases left unmatched: 8. Germline V gene sequence: CDR1 SQVTM, CDR2 ANQGSEA. The CDR3 region has the DNA TGCAGCGCCGCGGACAGGGGGATTGGCACAGATACGCAGTATTTT. Protein sequence: CSAADRGIGTDTQYF.

This clone was seen only once. The gene calls are TRBV28 and TRBJ1-2, with 8 bases fitting TRBD1. CDR1 and CDR2 (germline): MDHEN, SYDVKM. Trimming took 2 bases from V and 8 from J; bases not matched to a gene: 4. This CDR3 spans 13 amino acids. CDR3 protein: CASSLGQGMGYTF. CDR3 nucleotide sequence: TGTGCCAGCAGTTTAGGACAGGGTATGGGCTACACCTTC.

The chain is built from TRBV28 and TRBJ2-7; 11 positions match TRBD1. The CDR3 is 17 amino acids. From germline, CDR1 is MDHEN and CDR2 SYDVKM. J lost 0 bases, V lost 11 bases, and 15 bases had no gene match. The CDR3 DNA reads TGTGCCCCCCCCGGGACAGGGGGTCGGGACCGCTCCTACGAGCAGTACTTC. It is translated as CAPPGTGGRDRSYEQYF.

This chain joins TRBV7-2 and TRBJ2-7; 7 positions agree with TRBD1. The J segment lost 0 bases and the V segment lost 2 bases, leaving 4 bases of the junction unmatched. The germline gives CDR1 SGHTA, CDR2 FQGNSA. The CDR3 covers 15 residues. CDR3 sequence reads: CASSLRGGSSYEQYF. CDR3 DNA sequence: TGTGCCAGCAGCTTAAGAGGGGGCAGCTCCTACGAGCAGTACTTC.

The rearrangement joins TRBV7-9 to TRBJ2-1, with D hard to call. The CDR3 extends over 13 amino acids. V was pared by 4 bases and J by 11 bases, with 15 bases between. Germline CDR1 is SEHNR and CDR2 is FQNEAQ (reference sequence). CDR3 sequence: CASSSLYEVKQFF. The CDR3 nucleotides read TGTGCCAGCAGCTCTCTCTACGAGGTGAAGCAGTTCTTC. The full variable domain, its missing parts supplied by reference TRBV7-9 and TRBJ2-1, is DTGVSQNPRHKITKRGQNVTFRCDPISEHNRLYWYRQTLGQGPEFLTYFQNEAQLEKSRLLSDRFSAERPKGSFSTLEIQRTEQGDSAMYLCASSSLYEVKQFFGPGTRLTVL.

The chain links TRBV5-6 to TRBJ2-2; 10 nucleotides agree with TRBD1. CDR1 and CDR2 from the germline V gene are SGHDT and YYEEEE. The CDR3 consists of 17 residues. The trim removed 4 bases at V and 2 bases at J, leaving 8 bases unmatched. CDR3 in DNA: TGTGCCAGCAGCCAACGACAGGGGGCAGCTAACACCGGGGAGCTGTTTTTT. The encoded protein is CASSQRQGAANTGELFF.

The chain employs TRBV5-1 and TRBJ2-7; TRBD1 matches 7 bases. The germline V gene has CDR1 SGHRS and CDR2 YFSETQ. The CDR3 runs to 15 residues. Trimming at V came to 3 bases and at J to 2 bases, leaving 8 bases not matched to a gene. The CDR3 DNA follows: TGCGCCAGCAGCTCCCCGACAGGGCAAGCCTACGAGCAGTACTTC. Amino acid sequence: CASSSPTGQAYEQYF.